Following are 4 T cell receptor beta chains from one sample sequenced in a study of T-cell memory formation after mild COVID-19. One entry per CDR3 protein results from TCRdb running MiXCR on the 5' RACE reads. There are approximately 500,000 distinct CDR3 sequences in the sample; roughly 23% occur only once, and under 15% lies in the top ten. Sequencing used PBMCs or a T cell subset sorted from them (not recorded which). All receptors come from an adult woman who had mild COVID-19 (a few samples of this study predate the infection). Cell type and time point are not known.

J is TRBJ2-5 and V is TRBV3-1; weak D call: TRBD1 (6 bases). The CDR3 extends over 12 amino acids. Germline loops: CDR1 LGHDT, CDR2 YNNKEL (reference sequence). Trimming cost V 0 bases and J 11 bases, with 10 bases left between them. The CDR3 loop is CASSQDHRAQYF. The CDR3 DNA reads as TGTGCCAGCAGCCAAGATCACAGGGCTCAGTACTTC.

The J gene is TRBJ2-7, the V gene TRBV11-3, with no clear D. This CDR3 has 13 amino acids. V dropped 0 bases and J dropped 2 bases, with 5 bases sitting between them. Germline V lookup: CDR1 SGHNT, CDR2 YENEEA. The CDR3 DNA follows: TGTGCCAGCAGCTTAGAACGGGCCTACGAGCAGTACTTC. Translation gives CASSLERAYEQYF.

A few counts support this clonotype. This chain joins TRBV6-1 and TRBJ2-3; D is unclear. The germline V and J ends were trimmed by 2 bases and 2 bases, with 8 bases remaining between them. From germline, CDR1 is MNHNS and CDR2 SASEGT. This CDR3 contains 14 residues. This CDR3 reads CASSESGLTDTQYF. The CDR3 DNA reads TGTGCCAGCAGTGAATCTGGGCTCACAGATACGCAGTATTTT.

The chain uses TRBV11-2 and TRBJ2-7; tentative D call: TRBD2 (5 bases). V was cut by 1 base and J by 0 bases, with 16 bases left in between. Germline V gene sequence: CDR1 SGHAT, CDR2 FQNNGV. The CDR3 contains 17 residues. The CDR3 sequence is CASSLGRGGLSSYEQYF. CDR3 coding DNA: TGTGCCAGCAGCTTAGGTCGAGGCGGACTCAGCTCCTACGAGCAGTACTTC.